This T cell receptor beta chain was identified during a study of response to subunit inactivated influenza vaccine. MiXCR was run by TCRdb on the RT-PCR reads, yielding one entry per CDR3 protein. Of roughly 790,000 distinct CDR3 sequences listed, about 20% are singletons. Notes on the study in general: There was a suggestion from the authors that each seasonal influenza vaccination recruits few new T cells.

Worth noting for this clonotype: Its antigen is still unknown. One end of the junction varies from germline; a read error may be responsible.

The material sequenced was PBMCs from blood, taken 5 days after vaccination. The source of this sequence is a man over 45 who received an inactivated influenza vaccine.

The CDR3 coding sequence is TGCAGTGCTCGGACTAGCGGCCATAGCACAGATAAGCAGTATTTT. Its translation: CSARTSGHSTDKQYF. The chain has TRBV20-1 and TRBJ2-3; 10 nucleotides line up with TRBD2. Germline CDR1 reads DFQATT; CDR2 reads SNEGSKA (reference sequence). The CDR3 length is 15 residues.